This T cell receptor beta chain is from a study of blood T cell repertoires in COVID-19. Study in general: Acute and convalescent COVID-19 samples came from the United States, Italy and Spain. PBMCs, B-cell-depleted T cells, or T cells were the source of the cDNA or gDNA that made up the material.

CDR1 and CDR2 from the germline V gene are SGHAT and FQNNGV. Trimming stripped 2 bases from V and 5 bases from J, with 15 bases between. The CDR3 is 15 amino acids. Original analysis: It was from reference gene primer amplification that nucleated cell counts were estimated. The protocol was immunoSEQ multiplex PCR, while the TCRdb copy is restricted to in-frame clones and leaves out a portion. The D gene and trimming were derived from the DNA, and the V and J assignments and clone size from that table. The sample lists 85,000 to 110,000 clones; 89% were seen once. The receptor comes from a woman aged 55-69 years with acute or convalescent COVID-19. What was sequenced was peripheral blood. The chain links TRBV11-2 to TRBJ1-1; the D gene is possibly TRBD1 (5 bases). CDR3 loop: CASSLRGGARTEAFF. CDR3 in DNA: TGTGCCAGCAGCTTAAGGGGTGGGGCAAGGACTGAAGCTTTCTTT.